The subject of this entry is one T cell receptor (beta chain). Sequencing used immunoSEQ multiplex PCR; TCRdb keeps in-frame clones, though not all of them. Of tens of thousands of clones in the sample, 90% to 95% are singletons; the top ten hold around 0.84%. This entry belongs to a study of T cell changes during pregnancy in multiple sclerosis. Material: peripheral blood, obtained in the third trimester of pregnancy. The clonotype comes from a female donor with multiple sclerosis, enrolled in a pregnancy study.

CDR3 amino acids: CASSIGQGMDQPQHF. The CDR3 coding sequence is TGTGCCAGCAGTATTGGACAGGGAATGGATCAGCCCCAGCATTTT. The rearrangement links TRBV28 to TRBJ1-5; 8 nucleotides line up with TRBD1. CDR1 and CDR2 (germline): MDHEN, SYDVKM. The junction had 8 bases not matched to a gene; V was cut back by 5 bases and J by 5 bases. This CDR3 has 15 amino acids.